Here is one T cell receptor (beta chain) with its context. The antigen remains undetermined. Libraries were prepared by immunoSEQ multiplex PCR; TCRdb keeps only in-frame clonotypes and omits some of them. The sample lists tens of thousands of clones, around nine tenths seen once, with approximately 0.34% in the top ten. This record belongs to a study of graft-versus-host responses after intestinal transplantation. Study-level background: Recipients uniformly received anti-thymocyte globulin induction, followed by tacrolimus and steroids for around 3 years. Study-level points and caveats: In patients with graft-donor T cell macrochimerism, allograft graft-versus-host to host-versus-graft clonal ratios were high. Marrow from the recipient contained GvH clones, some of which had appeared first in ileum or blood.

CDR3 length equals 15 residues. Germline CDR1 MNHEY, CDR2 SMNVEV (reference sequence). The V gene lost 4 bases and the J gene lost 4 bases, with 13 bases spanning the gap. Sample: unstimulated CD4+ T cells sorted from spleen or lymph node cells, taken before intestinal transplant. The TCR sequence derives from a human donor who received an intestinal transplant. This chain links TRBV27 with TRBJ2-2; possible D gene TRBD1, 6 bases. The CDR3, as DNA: TGTGCCAGCAGTTCACAGGGTCTCAGCACCGGGGAGCTGTTTTTT. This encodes CASSSQGLSTGELFF.